The clone carrying this T cell receptor beta chain turned up a few times. Its matching antigen is unknown. These data belong to a study of T cell repertoires in cytomegalovirus infection. TCRdb processed the reads anew with MiXCR; each CDR3 protein has one entry. The sample carries approximately 260,000 distinct CDR3 sequences, approximately 22% recorded once. Sequences were derived from cultured PBMCs, sampled from culture after CMV antigen stimulation. The TCR comes from a human donor in good health (CMV status not recorded). Some clones in this sample may be carry-over from other donors' samples.

The CDR3: CAIKVQENTEAFF. The CDR3 nucleotides are TGTGCCATCAAGGTGCAGGAGAACACTGAAGCTTTCTTT. This chain uses TRBV10-3 with TRBJ1-1; unclear D gene. The CDR3 has 13 residues. The V end lost 7 bases, the J end lost 1 base, and 10 bases lay between the germline ends. In germline, CDR1 is ENHRY, CDR2 SYGVKD.